The text below deals with one TCR beta chain. Its antigen is not known. The data were produced by immunoSEQ multiplex PCR, yet TCRdb's version contains in-frame clones alone and is incomplete. The sample lists roughly 2.2 million clones; 85% to 95% were seen once. The data were taken from a study of shared clonotypes between healthy human individuals. Study background: Plates per donor: three CD4 naive, three CD4 memory, two CD8 naive, one CD8 memory.

The CDR3 has 17 residues. Germline V gene data show CDR1 as SGHDT and CDR2 as YYEEEE. V was shortened by 4 bases and J by 7 bases, with 23 bases between the two germline ends. The study, taken as a whole, reports: Clonotype sharing among donors was expected to depend on sequencing depth.

The sample was naive CD4+ T cells from PBMCs. Subset denoted: CD45RA+ positively selected. V usage is TRBV5-6 and J usage is TRBJ2-2, with D possibly matching TRBD1 (5 bases). The source of this sequence is a man aged 18-30 years in good health. Some clones in this sample may be carry-over from other donors' samples. CDR3 in amino acids: CASSLFSLQGWDGELFF. Here the CDR3 DNA reads TGTGCCAGCAGCCTATTTTCCCTCCAGGGATGGGACGGGGAGCTGTTTTTT.